The entry below describes one T cell receptor beta chain. Its antigen is not identified. Other DNA sequences in the same sample also yield this CDR3. The CDR3 is 13 amino acids. Germline assignment: CDR1 MNHNY and CDR2 SVGAGI (reference sequence). The V end was cut by 0 bases, the J end by 1 base, with 4 bases between. Genomic DNA from each subset was divided evenly over several immunoSEQ plates. Produced via immunoSEQ multiplex PCR; TCRdb's table is partial and in-frame only. The table includes hundreds of thousands of clones, 92% detected once. CD45RO negativity and positive selection for CCR7 defined naive CD8 cells, a population that excluded terminally differentiated effector memory CD45RA+ cells. These data are taken from a study of shared clonotypes between healthy human individuals. At the level of the study: There were three CD4 naive, three CD4 memory, two CD8 naive and one CD8 memory plates per donor.

Study outcomes and limitations: Represented diversity, genetic and exposure-history alike, was limited by few donors. Some naive CD4 clonotypes, 5% to 5.5%, turned up in common across four donors.

The specimen was naive CD8+ T cells sorted from blood. This receptor was identified in a young man in good health. This sequence joins TRBV6-6 and TRBJ2-7; unclear D gene. The CDR3 spells CASSYSSSYEQYF. The CDR3 DNA sequence: TGTGCCAGCAGTTACTCGAGTTCCTACGAGCAGTACTTC.